These 11 T cell receptor beta chains share one sample of origin, sequenced in a study of technical replicates of blood from a few donors. Using immunoSEQ multiplex PCR, the repertoire was profiled, and TCRdb retains in-frame clones only, with some absent. The sample contains 75,000 to 100,000 clones, about 93% of which appear only once. Input material: T cells isolated from PBMCs. The receptors stem from a human donor in good health.

The rearrangement links TRBV21-1 to TRBJ2-4; the tabulated D call, TRBD1, remains unverified against the DNA. TRBV21-1 is classified as a pseudogene. The length of the CDR3 is 14 residues. Here the CDR3 reads CAPAEQSSKNIQYF. The DNA for the CDR3 is TGTGCCCCCGCCGAACAGTCTTCCAAAAACATTCAGTACTTC.

V usage is TRBV2 and J usage is TRBJ2-7, with 8 bases that match TRBD1. Germline CDR1 SNHLY, CDR2 FYNNEI. The CDR3 consists of 17 residues. With 6 bases clipped from V and 2 bases from J, the junction kept 15 bases outside the gene matches. The CDR3, as DNA: TGTGCCAGCAGCCCCGGGACAGGAGGACTTACTGCCTACGAGCAGTACTTC. This codes for CASSPGTGGLTAYEQYF.

On this clone itself: The junction departs from the called germline gene at one end, perhaps through a read error. The chain is built from TRBV7-9 and TRBJ1-6; D possibly corresponds to TRBD1 (6 bases). The length of the CDR3 is 18 residues. Germline-derived CDR1 and CDR2 are SEHNR and FQNEAQ (reference sequence). The CDR3 reads CASSLGGTTPWIIHPLHF. The CDR3, as DNA: TGTGCCAGCAGTTTAGGGGGGACAACACCGTGGATAATTCACCCCCTCCACTTT.

The V and J genes are TRBV30 and TRBJ2-1; TRBD2 agrees at 9 bases. Trimming took 3 bases from V and 10 from J; bases not matched to a gene: 10. CDR1 and CDR2 (germline): GTSNPN, SVGIG (reference sequence). There are 14 residues in the CDR3. The CDR3 nucleotides read TGTGCCTGGAGCGACCGACTAGCGGCACGGGAGCAGTTCTTC. Its protein product is CAWSDRLAAREQFF.

V is TRBV14 and J is TRBJ1-6, with a tentative D call TRBD1 (5 bases). Germline CDR1 reads SGHDN; CDR2 reads FVKESK. Trimming took off 1 base at V and 6 bases at J, with 10 bases between the two ends. This CDR3 contains 15 residues. The CDR3 nucleotides are TGTGCCAGCAGCCAAGTCTGGGGCCGTAATTCACCCCTCCACTTT. It codes for CASSQVWGRNSPLHF.

The chain links TRBV28 to TRBJ1-2, with D perhaps TRBD1 (5 bases). CDR3 size: 16 residues. Trimming took 2 bases from V and 4 from J, leaving 17 bases between them. Germline CDR1 and CDR2: MDHEN and SYDVKM. The CDR3: CASSLLAGQLTYGYTF. Here the CDR3 DNA reads TGTGCCAGCAGTTTACTCGCGGGGCAGTTGACCTATGGCTACACCTTC.

The J gene is TRBJ2-3, the V gene TRBV19; D is uncertain. This CDR3 comprises 15 residues. Germline V CDR1 and CDR2: LNHDA, SQIVND (reference sequence). V lost 3 bases, J lost 2 bases, and 12 bases lay in between. CDR3 sequence: CASSILFTDTDTQYF. The CDR3 region has the DNA TGTGCCAGTAGTATTCTCTTTACAGACACAGATACGCAGTATTTT.

This chain links TRBV7-2 with TRBJ2-5, with 7 positions matching TRBD1. The CDR3 has 12 residues. CDR1 is SGHTA and CDR2 is FQGNSA in the germline V gene. Trimming cost V 11 bases and J 4 bases; bases outside gene matches: 7. This CDR3 reads CAGISGGETQYF. In DNA form, the CDR3 reads TGTGCCGGGATTTCAGGGGGAGAGACCCAGTACTTC.

The chain recombines TRBV14 with TRBJ1-1, with D possibly being TRBD1 (6 bases). Germline V lookup: CDR1 SGHDN, CDR2 FVKESK. Trimming pared 5 bases from V and 5 bases from J, leaving 21 bases between. CDR3 length: 16 residues. The CDR3: CASSSRGGQRETEAFF. The DNA of the CDR3 is TGTGCCAGCAGCTCAAGGGGGGGGCAGAGAGAAACTGAAGCTTTCTTT.

The rearrangement links TRBV14 to TRBJ1-2; 8 bases are shared with TRBD1. V lost 0 bases and J lost 4; bases outside the gene matches: 7. CDR3 length equals 16 residues. Per germline, CDR1 SGHDN and CDR2 FVKESK. This CDR3 is CASSQESGGVSYGYTF. CDR3 DNA: TGTGCCAGCAGCCAAGAGTCAGGGGGCGTAAGCTATGGCTACACCTTC.

V is TRBV30 and J is TRBJ2-5, with D tentatively TRBD1 (7 bases). The J call may not be correct, given that the DNA end is closer to TRBJ2-7. Germline V gene sequence: CDR1 GTSNPN, CDR2 SVGIG (reference sequence). The CDR3 consists of 13 residues. This chain's CDR3 is CACTSGGSYEQYF. The CDR3 DNA reads TGTGCCTGTACCTCAGGGGGGTCCTACGAGCAGTACTTC.